This TCR beta chain was retrieved from a study of cytomegalovirus exposure and HLA in healthy donors. Profiled with immunoSEQ multiplex PCR; TCRdb holds only in-frame clones, not every one. The table records 150,000 to 200,000 clones, about 96% of them present only once. The sequencing sample was made of PBMCs. The receptor was isolated from a woman aged 18-35 years in good health and CMV-seronegative.

DNA of the CDR3: TGTGCCAGCTCGCTGGGACAGGGCCAACTCTATGGCTACACCTTC. It encodes CASSLGQGQLYGYTF. The chain links TRBV18 to TRBJ1-2, with 9 bases aligning to TRBD1. J gave up 4 bases and V 6 bases, and 9 bases lay outside the gene matches. The germline CDR1 and CDR2 sequences are KGHSH and LQKENI. The CDR3 sequence is 15 residues long.